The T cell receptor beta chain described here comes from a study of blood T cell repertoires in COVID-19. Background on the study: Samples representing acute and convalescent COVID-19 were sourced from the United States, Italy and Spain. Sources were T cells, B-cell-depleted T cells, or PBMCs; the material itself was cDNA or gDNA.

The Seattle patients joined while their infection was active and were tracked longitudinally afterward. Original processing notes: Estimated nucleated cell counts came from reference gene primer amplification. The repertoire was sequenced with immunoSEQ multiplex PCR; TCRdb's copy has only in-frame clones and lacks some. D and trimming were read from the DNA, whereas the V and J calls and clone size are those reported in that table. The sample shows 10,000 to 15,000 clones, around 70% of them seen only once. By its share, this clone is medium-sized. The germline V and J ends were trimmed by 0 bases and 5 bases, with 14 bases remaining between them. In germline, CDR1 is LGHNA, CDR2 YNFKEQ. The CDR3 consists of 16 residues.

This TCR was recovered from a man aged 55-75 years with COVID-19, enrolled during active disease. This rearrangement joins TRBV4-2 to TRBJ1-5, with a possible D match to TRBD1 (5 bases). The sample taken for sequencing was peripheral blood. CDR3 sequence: CASSQEAPGIHQPQHF. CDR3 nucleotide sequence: TGTGCCAGCAGCCAAGAGGCTCCAGGGATCCATCAGCCCCAGCATTTT.